The 20 T cell receptor beta chains presented below share a single source sample, sequenced in a study of blood T cell repertoires in COVID-19. The assay was immunoSEQ multiplex PCR, and TCRdb's table has in-frame clones only and misses some. In the table there are some 64,000 clones, about 80% of which are singletons. Sequences were obtained from peripheral blood. These receptors were taken from a man aged 55 to 70 with COVID-19, enrolled during active disease.

This clone has a single count. V usage is TRBV5-1 and J usage is TRBJ2-3; perhaps TRBD2 as D (5 bases). V lost 0 bases and J lost 4, with 12 bases in between. Germline loops: CDR1 SGHRS, CDR2 YFSETQ. There are 15 residues in the CDR3. CDR3 in amino acids: CASSLAGMGSDTQYF. The CDR3 DNA follows: TGCGCCAGCAGCTTGGCCGGGATGGGATCAGATACGCAGTATTTT.

The rearrangement joins TRBV29-1 to TRBJ2-3; D gene ambiguous. The V end lost 6 bases, the J end lost 4 bases, and 14 bases lay between the germline ends. There are 13 residues in the CDR3. CDR1 and CDR2 from the germline V gene are SQVTM and ANQGSEA. The CDR3 reads CSVALGVSDTQYF. For the CDR3, the DNA is TGCAGCGTCGCCCTAGGAGTCTCAGATACGCAGTATTTT.

V is TRBV4-1 and J is TRBJ2-7; TRBD1 aligns across 9 bases. The CDR3 totals 15 residues. V was pared by 3 bases and J by 6 bases, with 9 bases of the junction left unmatched. Germline V gene data show CDR1 as MGHRA and CDR2 as YSYEKL. The CDR3 DNA sequence: TGCGCCAGCAGCCACGGACAGGGGAGGTTGACCGAGCAGTACTTC. Residues: CASSHGQGRLTEQYF.

This chain connects TRBV5-4 to TRBJ2-7; TRBD1 matches 7 bases. From germline, CDR1 is SGHNT and CDR2 YYREEE (reference sequence). The V gene end was trimmed by 4 bases and the J gene end by 0 bases; junction bases not matched to a gene: 7. The CDR3 contains 15 residues. The CDR3 reads CASSRQGFTSYEQYF. CDR3 in DNA: TGTGCCAGCAGCCGACAGGGATTTACCTCCTACGAGCAGTACTTC.

The V gene is TRBV3-1 (or the pseudogene TRBV3-2), the J gene TRBJ2-7, with 7 bases that match TRBD2. Germline trimming cut 0 bases from V and 2 bases from J; bases unmatched to any gene: 7. This CDR3 has 16 residues. The germline V gene encodes CDR1 LGHDT and CDR2 YNNKEL (reference sequence). The CDR3 DNA follows: TGTGCCAGCAGCCAAGATTGGTCGGGAGGCCCCTACGAGCAGTACTTC. Its protein is CASSQDWSGGPYEQYF.

The chain has TRBV28 and TRBJ2-7; 11 nucleotides agree with TRBD2. The V gene end was trimmed by 10 bases and the J gene end by 9 bases; junction bases not matched to a gene: 8. CDR1 and CDR2 (germline): MDHEN, SYDVKM. This CDR3 has 12 residues. CDR3 loop: CATRTSGSGQYF. The CDR3 nucleotides read TGTGCCACCCGGACTAGCGGGTCCGGGCAGTACTTC.

This clone has more than one count but fewer than ten. This rearrangement joins TRBV18 to TRBJ2-1, with D perhaps matching TRBD1 (6 bases). Germline V gives CDR1 KGHSH, CDR2 LQKENI. The CDR3 runs to 13 residues. V lost 4 bases and J lost 8, with 12 bases in between. CDR3 loop: CASSRSRGYEQFF. The CDR3 DNA reads as TGTGCCAGCTCACGTTCCAGGGGCTATGAGCAGTTCTTC. The full variable domain, in which reference TRBV18 and TRBJ2-1 provide the parts outside the CDR3, is NAGVMQNPRHLVRRRGQEARLRCSPMKGHSHVYWYRQLPEEGLKFMVYLQKENIIDESGMPKERFSAEFPKEGPSILRIQQVVRGDSAAYFCASSRSRGYEQFFGPGTRLTVL.

This sequence joins TRBV19 and TRBJ2-7; 9 positions match TRBD2. The germline gives CDR1 LNHDA, CDR2 SQIVND (reference sequence). The CDR3 covers 15 residues. V was clipped by 7 bases and J by 3 bases; unmatched bases: 10. CDR3 amino acids: CASKRASGTNYEQYF. CDR3 bases: TGTGCCAGTAAGAGGGCTAGCGGGACCAACTACGAGCAGTACTTC.

The chain recombines TRBV6-5 with TRBJ2-5, with TRBD2 matching over 10 bases. The CDR3 spans 12 residues. Germline V gene lookup returns CDR1 MNHEY and CDR2 SVGAGI. Trimming cost V 8 bases and J 5 bases; bases outside gene matches: 2. Written as DNA, the CDR3 is TGTGCCAGCCGGACTAGCGGTGAGACCCAGTACTTC. Protein sequence: CASRTSGETQYF.

The J gene is TRBJ2-1, the V gene TRBV5-1, with TRBD1 identical over 9 bases. The CDR3 is 14 amino acids. Per the germline V gene, CDR1 is SGHRS and CDR2 is YFSETQ. DNA of the CDR3: TGCGCTAGCGGTGGGACAGGGTCGGTTGGGGAGCAGTTCTTC. Amino acids: CASGGTGSVGEQFF.

The J gene is TRBJ2-3, the V gene TRBV4-1; TRBD1 is a possible D gene (5 bases). Germline assignment: CDR1 MGHRA and CDR2 YSYEKL. CDR3 size: 15 residues. Trimming stripped 0 bases from V and 4 bases from J, with 11 bases between. CDR3 loop: CASSQEMGPSDTQYF. CDR3 bases: TGCGCCAGCAGCCAAGAAATGGGGCCCTCAGATACGCAGTATTTT.

The chain is built from TRBV7-3 and TRBJ2-5; D ambiguous. V was trimmed by 5 bases and J by 5 bases, leaving 6 bases between them. This CDR3 comprises 11 residues. CDR1 and CDR2 from the germline V gene are SGHTA and FQGTGA. The CDR3 sequence is CASSQEETQYF. CDR3 in DNA: TGTGCCAGCAGCCAAGAGGAGACCCAGTACTTC.

This clone was seen more than once but under ten times. V is TRBV19 and J is TRBJ2-7; the D gene is possibly TRBD2 (6 bases). Trimming removed 3 bases at V and 0 bases at J, with 9 bases between. From germline, CDR1 is LNHDA and CDR2 SQIVND (reference sequence). The CDR3 consists of 14 residues. The CDR3 nucleotides read TGTGCCAGTAGTATTGGGGGGAGCTCCTACGAGCAGTACTTC. Translated: CASSIGGSSYEQYF.

J is TRBJ2-2 and V is TRBV30, with 9 bases lining up with TRBD1. Germline V gene sequence: CDR1 GTSNPN, CDR2 SVGIG (reference sequence). The V and J ends lost 0 bases and 7 bases, in that order; junction bases with no gene match: 6. This CDR3 has 15 residues. CDR3 protein: CAWSVGTGGIGELFF. The CDR3 bases are TGTGCCTGGAGTGTAGGAACAGGGGGCATCGGGGAGCTGTTTTTT. Full variable domain (rest looked up from reference TRBV30 and TRBJ2-2): SQTIHQWPATLVQPVGSPLSLECTVEGTSNPNLYWYRQAAGRGLQLLFYSVGIGQISSEVPQNLSASRPQDRQFILSSKKLLLSDSGFYLCAWSVGTGGIGELFFGEGSRLTVL.

The chain is built from TRBV5-5 and TRBJ2-2; 10 nucleotides match TRBD2. Germline V lookup: CDR1 SGHKS, CDR2 YYEKEE (reference sequence). This CDR3 has 17 amino acids. Trimming removed 3 bases from V and 7 bases from J; junction bases left unmatched: 12. DNA for the CDR3: TGTGCCAGCAGCTCAGCTCCGGGACTAGCGACCATCGGGGAGCTGTTTTTT. Translating it yields CASSSAPGLATIGELFF.

The chain uses TRBV27 and TRBJ1-5; possibly TRBD1 for D (5 bases). Germline CDR1 reads MNHEY; CDR2 reads SMNVEV (reference sequence). The CDR3 totals 13 residues. Trimming pared 6 bases from V and 1 base from J, leaving 7 bases between. The CDR3 DNA follows: TGTGCCAGCAGCCGACAGAGCAATCAGCCCCAGCATTTT. It translates to CASSRQSNQPQHF.

This clone was seen only a few times. The chain recombines TRBV20-1 with TRBJ1-2, with TRBD1 as a possible D gene (5 bases). V was cut by 4 bases and J by 6 bases, with 9 bases left in between. The CDR3 consists of 11 residues. Germline V gene sequence: CDR1 DFQATT, CDR2 SNEGSKA (reference sequence). CDR3 amino acids: CSANGGDGYTF. CDR3 DNA sequence: TGCAGTGCTAACGGAGGGGATGGCTACACCTTC.

This chain uses TRBV7-9 with TRBJ2-3; 9 bases are a match to TRBD1. This CDR3 is built from 16 residues. The J segment lost 0 bases and the V segment lost 4 bases, leaving 5 bases of the junction unmatched. Germline V lookup: CDR1 SEHNR, CDR2 FQNEAQ (reference sequence). The CDR3 DNA reads as TGTGCCAGCAGCTCGGACAGGGGATTCAGCACAGATACGCAGTATTTT. Translated: CASSSDRGFSTDTQYF. The full variable domain, rest sourced from reference TRBV7-9 and TRBJ2-3, is DTGVSQNPRHKITKRGQNVTFRCDPISEHNRLYWYRQTLGQGPEFLTYFQNEAQLEKSRLLSDRFSAERPKGSFSTLEIQRTEQGDSAMYLCASSSDRGFSTDTQYFGPGTRLTVL.

DNA for the CDR3: TGTGCCATCAGTGAGGGTAGCGGCCGGAAGGCCGAGCAGTACTTC. It specifies CAISEGSGRKAEQYF. The genes are TRBV10-3 and TRBJ2-7, with D possibly matching TRBD2 (6 bases). Germline V gene sequence: CDR1 ENHRY, CDR2 SYGVKD. This CDR3 is 15 amino acids long. The germline V and J ends were trimmed by 2 bases and 6 bases, with 17 bases remaining between them.

Notes on this clone: The conserved phenylalanine or tryptophan normally closing the CDR3 is absent here, so this likely arose from a read error. The DNA is omitted, as the CDR3 cannot be located on it reliably, and the CDR3 follows TCRdb's listing. This sequence joins TRBV5-1 and TRBJ1-2. The CDR3 is 10 residues long, counting both termini. Germline lookup yields CDR1 SGHRS and CDR2 YFSETQ. The CDR3 sequence: CASSVEARSV.